Reported below is one T cell receptor beta chain. The same CDR3 arises from other DNA sequences in this sample as well. This sample stems from a study of technical replicates of blood from several donors. The protocol was immunoSEQ multiplex PCR, while the TCRdb copy is restricted to in-frame clones and leaves out a portion. The top ten hold over 0.15% of the sample, which has roughly 67,000 clones, roughly 98% seen once. CDR3 length equals 14 residues. Germline assignment: CDR1 MNHEY and CDR2 SVGAGI. Trimming took 5 bases from V and 5 from J; bases not matched to a gene: 3. The sequence was collected from a human donor in good health. Sequencing was carried out using T cells isolated from PBMCs. This sequence joins TRBV6-5 and TRBJ1-2; 12 bases fit TRBD1. CDR3 sequence reads: CASSRDRGLYGYTF. The CDR3, as DNA: TGTGCCAGCAGTCGGGACAGGGGGCTATATGGCTACACCTTC.